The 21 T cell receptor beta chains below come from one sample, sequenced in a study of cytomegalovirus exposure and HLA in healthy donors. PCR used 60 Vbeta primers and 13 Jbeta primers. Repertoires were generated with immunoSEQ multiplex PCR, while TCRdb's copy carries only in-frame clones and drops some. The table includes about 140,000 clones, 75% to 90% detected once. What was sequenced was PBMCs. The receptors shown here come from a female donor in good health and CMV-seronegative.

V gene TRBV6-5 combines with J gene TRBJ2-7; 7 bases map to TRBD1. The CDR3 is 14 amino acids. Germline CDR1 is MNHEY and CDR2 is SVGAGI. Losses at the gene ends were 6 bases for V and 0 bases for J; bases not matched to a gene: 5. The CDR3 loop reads CASRAGQVSYEQYF. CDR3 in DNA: TGTGCCAGCAGAGCCGGACAGGTCTCCTACGAGCAGTACTTC.

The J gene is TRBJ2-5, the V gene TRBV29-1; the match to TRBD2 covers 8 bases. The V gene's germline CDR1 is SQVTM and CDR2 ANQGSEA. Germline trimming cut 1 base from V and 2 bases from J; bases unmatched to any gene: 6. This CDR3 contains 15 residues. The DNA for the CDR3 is TGCAGCGTTGAAGGGAGCGGGAGTGTTCAAGAGACCCAGTACTTC. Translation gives CSVEGSGSVQETQYF.

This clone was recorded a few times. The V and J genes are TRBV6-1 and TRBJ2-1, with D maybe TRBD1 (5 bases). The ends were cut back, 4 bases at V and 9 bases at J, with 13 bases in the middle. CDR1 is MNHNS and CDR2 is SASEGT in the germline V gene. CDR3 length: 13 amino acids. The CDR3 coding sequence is TGTGCCAGCAGTGGGGGCCTTTTGGGTGAGCAGTTCTTC. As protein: CASSGGLLGEQFF.

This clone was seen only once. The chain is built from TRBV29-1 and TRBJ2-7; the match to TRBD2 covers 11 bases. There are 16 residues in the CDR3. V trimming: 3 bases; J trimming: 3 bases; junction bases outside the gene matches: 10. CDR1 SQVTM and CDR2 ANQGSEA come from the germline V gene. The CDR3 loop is CSVDGETLAGGYEQYF. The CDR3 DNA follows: TGCAGCGTTGACGGGGAGACTCTAGCGGGAGGCTACGAGCAGTACTTC.

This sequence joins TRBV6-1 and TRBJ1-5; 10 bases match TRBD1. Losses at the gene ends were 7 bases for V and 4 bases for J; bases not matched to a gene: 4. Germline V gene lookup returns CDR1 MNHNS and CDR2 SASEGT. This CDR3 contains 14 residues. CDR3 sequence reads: CASKRTGGNQPQHF. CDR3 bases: TGTGCCAGCAAACGGACAGGGGGAAATCAGCCCCAGCATTTT.

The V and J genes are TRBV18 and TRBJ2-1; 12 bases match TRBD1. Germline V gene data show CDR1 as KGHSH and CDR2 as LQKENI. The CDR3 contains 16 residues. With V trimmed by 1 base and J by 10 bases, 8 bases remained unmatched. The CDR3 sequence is CASSPLGQGALEEQFF. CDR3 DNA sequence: TGTGCCAGCTCACCACTGGGACAGGGGGCCTTAGAAGAGCAGTTCTTC.

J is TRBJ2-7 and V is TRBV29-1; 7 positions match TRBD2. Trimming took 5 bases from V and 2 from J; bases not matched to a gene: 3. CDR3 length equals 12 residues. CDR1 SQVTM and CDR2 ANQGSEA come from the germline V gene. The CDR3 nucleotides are TGCAGCGTTACAGGACTAGCCTACGAGCAGTACTTC. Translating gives CSVTGLAYEQYF.

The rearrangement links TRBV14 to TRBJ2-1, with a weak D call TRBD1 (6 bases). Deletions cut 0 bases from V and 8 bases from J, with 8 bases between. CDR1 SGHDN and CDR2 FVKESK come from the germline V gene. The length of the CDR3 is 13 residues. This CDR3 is CASSQDWTDEQFF. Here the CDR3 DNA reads TGTGCCAGCAGCCAAGACTGGACAGATGAGCAGTTCTTC.

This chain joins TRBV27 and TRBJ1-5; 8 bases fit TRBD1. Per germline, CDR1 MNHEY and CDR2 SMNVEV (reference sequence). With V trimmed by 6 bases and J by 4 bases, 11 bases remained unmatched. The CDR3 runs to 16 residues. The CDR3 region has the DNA TGTGCCAGCAGGCAGATAGGACAGGGAAGTAATCAGCCCCAGCATTTT. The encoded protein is CASRQIGQGSNQPQHF.

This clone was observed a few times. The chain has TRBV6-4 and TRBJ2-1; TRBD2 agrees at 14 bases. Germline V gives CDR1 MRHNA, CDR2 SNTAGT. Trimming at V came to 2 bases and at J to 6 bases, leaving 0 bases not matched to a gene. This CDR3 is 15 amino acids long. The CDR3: CASSDGTSGGNEQFF. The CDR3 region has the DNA TGTGCCAGCAGTGACGGGACTAGCGGGGGCAATGAGCAGTTCTTC.

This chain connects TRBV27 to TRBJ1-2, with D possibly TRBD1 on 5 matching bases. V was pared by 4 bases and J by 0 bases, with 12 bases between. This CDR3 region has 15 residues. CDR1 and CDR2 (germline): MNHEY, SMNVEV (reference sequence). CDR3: CASSSPQTANYGYTF. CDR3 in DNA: TGTGCCAGCAGTTCCCCCCAGACAGCTAACTATGGCTACACCTTC.

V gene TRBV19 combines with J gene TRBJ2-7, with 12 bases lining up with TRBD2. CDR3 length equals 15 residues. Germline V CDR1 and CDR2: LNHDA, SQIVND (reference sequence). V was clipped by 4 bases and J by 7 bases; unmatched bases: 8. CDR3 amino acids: CASSRGLAGSREQYF. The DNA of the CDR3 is TGTGCCAGTAGTAGGGGACTAGCGGGTTCTCGGGAGCAGTACTTC.

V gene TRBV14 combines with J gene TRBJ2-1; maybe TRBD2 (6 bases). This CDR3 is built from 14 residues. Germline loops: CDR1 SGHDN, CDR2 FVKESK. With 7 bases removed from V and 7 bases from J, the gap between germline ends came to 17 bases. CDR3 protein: CASTRGLAGNEQFF. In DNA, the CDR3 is TGTGCCAGCACCCGGGGATTGGCGGGAAATGAGCAGTTCTTC.

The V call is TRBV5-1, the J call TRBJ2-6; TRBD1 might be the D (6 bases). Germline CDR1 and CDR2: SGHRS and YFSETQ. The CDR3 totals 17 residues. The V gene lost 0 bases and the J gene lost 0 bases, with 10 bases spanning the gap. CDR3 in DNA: TGCGCCAGCAGCTTGGTGGGACAAATCTCTGGGGCCAACGTCCTGACTTTC. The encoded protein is CASSLVGQISGANVLTF.

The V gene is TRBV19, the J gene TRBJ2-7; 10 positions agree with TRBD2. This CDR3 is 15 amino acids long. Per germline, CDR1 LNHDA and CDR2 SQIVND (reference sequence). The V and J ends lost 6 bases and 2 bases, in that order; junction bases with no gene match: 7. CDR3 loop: CASSNLLAGPYEQYF. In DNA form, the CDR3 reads TGTGCCAGTAGCAATTTACTAGCGGGGCCCTACGAGCAGTACTTC.

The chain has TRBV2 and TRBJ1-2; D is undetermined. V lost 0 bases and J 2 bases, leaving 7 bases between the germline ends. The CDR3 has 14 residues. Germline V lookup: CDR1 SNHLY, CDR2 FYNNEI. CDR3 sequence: CASSEAGANYGYTF. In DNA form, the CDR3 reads TGTGCCAGCAGTGAAGCAGGAGCAAACTATGGCTACACCTTC.

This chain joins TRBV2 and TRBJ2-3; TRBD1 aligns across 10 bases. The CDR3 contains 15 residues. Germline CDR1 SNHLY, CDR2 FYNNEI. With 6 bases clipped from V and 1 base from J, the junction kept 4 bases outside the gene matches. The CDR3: CASRRQGAGTDTQYF. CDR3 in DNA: TGTGCCAGCAGGCGACAGGGGGCCGGCACAGATACGCAGTATTTT.

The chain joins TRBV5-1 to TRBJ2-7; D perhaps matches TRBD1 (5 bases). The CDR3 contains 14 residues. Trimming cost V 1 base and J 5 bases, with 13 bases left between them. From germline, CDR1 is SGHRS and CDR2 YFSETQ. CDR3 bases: TGCGCCAGCAGCTTGAAAAGGGGAACAAACGAGCAGTACTTC. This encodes CASSLKRGTNEQYF.

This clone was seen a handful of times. Here the CDR3 reads CASSPSGRSEETQYF. The CDR3 coding sequence is TGTGCCAGCAGTCCGAGCGGGAGAAGTGAGGAGACCCAGTACTTC. This chain connects TRBV6-4 to TRBJ2-5, with 8 bases aligning to TRBD2. This CDR3 spans 15 amino acids. The germline V gene has CDR1 MRHNA and CDR2 SNTAGT. V lost 5 bases, J lost 5 bases, and 10 bases stayed unmatched.

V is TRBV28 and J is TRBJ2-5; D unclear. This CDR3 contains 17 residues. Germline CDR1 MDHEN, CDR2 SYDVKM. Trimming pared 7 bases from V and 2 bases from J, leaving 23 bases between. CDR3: CASTLLGPTAKQETQYF. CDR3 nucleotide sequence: TGTGCCAGCACTCTATTGGGCCCAACAGCAAAACAAGAGACCCAGTACTTC.

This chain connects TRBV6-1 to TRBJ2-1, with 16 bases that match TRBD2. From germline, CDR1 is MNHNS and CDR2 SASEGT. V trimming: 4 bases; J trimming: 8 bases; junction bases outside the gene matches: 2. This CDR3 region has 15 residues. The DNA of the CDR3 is TGTGCCAGCAGTGCTGGGACTAGCGGGAGGGATGAGCAGTTCTTC. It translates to CASSAGTSGRDEQFF.